This T cell receptor (beta chain) was identified in a study of cytomegalovirus exposure and HLA in healthy donors. 13 Jbeta primers and 60 Vbeta primers were used for the PCR. Repertoires were generated with immunoSEQ multiplex PCR, while TCRdb's copy carries only in-frame clones and drops some. The table records 150,000 to 200,000 clones, about 84% of them present only once. The CDR3 length is 15 residues. V lost 1 base to trimming and J lost 2 bases, with 12 bases between them. Germline V lookup: CDR1 SNHLY, CDR2 FYNNEI. This TCR derives from a man aged 45-65 years in good health and CMV-seronegative. The material sequenced was PBMCs. The rearrangement links TRBV2 to TRBJ2-7, with D uncertain. Written as DNA, the CDR3 is TGTGCCAGCAGTGAAGAACAGCTGAACCCCTACGAGCAGTACTTC. Translating it yields CASSEEQLNPYEQYF.